The 25 T cell receptor beta chains below come from one sample, sequenced in a study of cytomegalovirus exposure and HLA in healthy donors. PCR primers comprised 60 Vbeta and 13 Jbeta primers. TCRdb keeps only in-frame clones here, not all; method: immunoSEQ multiplex PCR. This sample has 150,000 to 250,000 clones, with around 83% found just once. Sequences were obtained from PBMCs. Receptor source: a woman in her forties or fifties in good health and CMV-seropositive.

This chain joins TRBV4-1 and TRBJ1-1; TRBD1 might be the D (5 bases). The CDR3 length is 14 residues. V was shortened by 2 bases and J by 2 bases, with 9 bases between the two germline ends. Germline CDR1 reads MGHRA; CDR2 reads YSYEKL. CDR3 in amino acids: CASSQSQGNTEAFF. For the CDR3, the DNA is TGCGCCAGCAGCCAATCGCAGGGAAACACTGAAGCTTTCTTT.

The DNA for the CDR3 is TGTGCCTCAGGCTCTGGGGCCAACGTCCTGACTTTC. Its protein product is CASGSGANVLTF. V and J are TRBV28 and TRBJ2-6; unclear D gene. CDR3 length: 12 residues. Per germline, CDR1 MDHEN and CDR2 SYDVKM. V was trimmed by 11 bases and J by 0 bases, leaving 5 bases between them.

The chain employs TRBV30 and TRBJ1-2; D gene unclear. Trimming shortened V by 3 bases and J by 10 bases, and 12 bases separated the two germline ends. This CDR3 is built from 11 residues. Looked up from germline, CDR1 is GTSNPN and CDR2 is SVGIG (reference sequence). Here the CDR3 DNA reads TGTGCCTGGAGCCCCCAGCGGGACTACACCTTC. It yields the protein CAWSPQRDYTF.

This clone occurred a few times. The chain links TRBV19 to TRBJ2-5, with 7 bases fitting TRBD2. V gave up 8 bases and J gave up 3 bases; unmatched junction bases: 9. Germline loops: CDR1 LNHDA, CDR2 SQIVND (reference sequence). The CDR3 has 14 residues. The DNA of the CDR3 is TGTGCCAGTGGGTCTTTGGCGGGAGAAGAGACCCAGTACTTC. Translated: CASGSLAGEETQYF.

V gene TRBV5-6 combines with J gene TRBJ1-2; 9 bases agree with TRBD1. The J segment lost 8 bases and the V segment lost 4 bases, leaving 12 bases of the junction unmatched. The germline gives CDR1 SGHDT, CDR2 YYEEEE. There are 15 residues in the CDR3. CDR3 loop: CASSPITGTGKGYTF. CDR3 DNA sequence: TGTGCCAGCAGCCCTATAACAGGGACAGGGAAAGGCTACACCTTC.

The V gene is TRBV27, the J gene TRBJ2-2; 7 nucleotides agree with TRBD2. CDR1 MNHEY and CDR2 SMNVEV come from the germline V gene (reference sequence). With V trimmed by 8 bases and J by 4 bases, 13 bases remained unmatched. This CDR3 contains 16 residues. The CDR3 DNA reads as TGTGCCAGCTCCCACCGGGTGGGGGGGAGCACCGGGGAGCTGTTTTTT. Translating it yields CASSHRVGGSTGELFF.

V is TRBV2 and J is TRBJ2-3, with D tentatively TRBD2 (6 bases). V lost 4 bases to trimming and J lost 0 bases, with 11 bases between them. The CDR3 covers 15 residues. From germline, CDR1 is SNHLY and CDR2 FYNNEI. The CDR3 sequence is CASSVTSRSTDTQYF. The CDR3, as DNA: TGTGCCAGCAGTGTAACTAGCCGAAGCACAGATACGCAGTATTTT.

The V and J genes are TRBV19 and TRBJ2-1; D uncertain. Trimming stripped 3 bases from V and 3 bases from J, with 12 bases between. The V gene's germline CDR1 is LNHDA and CDR2 SQIVND (reference sequence). The CDR3 is made up of 15 amino acids. The CDR3 reads CASSMASSHYNEQFF. The CDR3 DNA is TGTGCCAGTAGTATGGCCTCATCCCACTACAATGAGCAGTTCTTC.

The chain is built from TRBV5-1 and TRBJ2-7, with 8 bases lining up with TRBD2. The J segment lost 4 bases and the V segment lost 3 bases, leaving 9 bases of the junction unmatched. CDR1 and CDR2 from the germline V gene are SGHRS and YFSETQ. The length of the CDR3 is 15 residues. CDR3 coding DNA: TGCGCCAGCAGCTCGCAGCGGGGGCCTCAATACGAGCAGTACTTC. Its translation: CASSSQRGPQYEQYF.

The genes are TRBV6-6 and TRBJ2-3; 7 nucleotides align to TRBD1. Trimming removed 2 bases from V and 5 bases from J; junction bases left unmatched: 4. This CDR3 comprises 14 residues. Germline loops: CDR1 MNHNY, CDR2 SVGAGI (reference sequence). The CDR3 DNA reads as TGTGCCAGCAGTTACGAGCACAGGGGAGATACGCAGTATTTT. Residues: CASSYEHRGDTQYF.

The V gene is TRBV11-2, the J gene TRBJ2-1; 15 bases align to TRBD2. The ends lost 6 bases at V and 10 bases at J; junction bases unmatched: 7. Germline V gene lookup returns CDR1 SGHAT and CDR2 FQNNGV. The CDR3 has 15 residues. The CDR3 sequence is CASRNPGLAGGEQFF. As DNA, the CDR3 is TGTGCCAGCAGAAACCCGGGACTAGCGGGAGGCGAGCAGTTCTTC.

V and J are TRBV2 and TRBJ2-7, with D perhaps TRBD2 (7 bases). V was cut by 6 bases and J by 2 bases, with 14 bases left in between. CDR3 length equals 14 residues. Germline V CDR1 and CDR2: SNHLY, FYNNEI. CDR3 amino acids: CASRGGGGPYEQYF. In nucleotides, the CDR3 is TGTGCCAGCAGGGGGGGAGGGGGACCCTACGAGCAGTACTTC.

V and J are TRBV5-1 and TRBJ1-2; D perhaps matches TRBD1 (6 bases). CDR1 SGHRS and CDR2 YFSETQ come from the germline V gene. The CDR3 covers 14 residues. V was cut by 3 bases and J by 4 bases, with 13 bases left in between. Here the CDR3 reads CASSSKQGSYGYTF. The CDR3 nucleotides read TGCGCCAGCAGCTCCAAGCAGGGGTCCTATGGCTACACCTTC.

This chain joins TRBV18 and TRBJ2-2; D is perhaps TRBD1 (5 bases). The CDR3 spans 15 residues. Germline V gives CDR1 KGHSH, CDR2 LQKENI. Trimming took 1 base from V and 3 from J, leaving 9 bases between them. The CDR3 spells CASSPQDSYTGELFF. DNA for the CDR3: TGTGCCAGCTCACCACAAGACAGCTACACCGGGGAGCTGTTTTTT.

This chain joins TRBV7-2 and TRBJ1-1; possible D gene TRBD1, 5 bases. Germline V CDR1 and CDR2: SGHTA, FQGNSA. V was trimmed by 1 base and J by 2 bases, leaving 8 bases between them. The CDR3 is made up of 14 amino acids. The CDR3 bases are TGTGCCAGCAGCTTAGGGGGCACCAACACTGAAGCTTTCTTT. Translated: CASSLGGTNTEAFF.

This clone occurred a few times. V and J are TRBV10-3 and TRBJ2-3, with 8 bases matching TRBD2. CDR1 ENHRY and CDR2 SYGVKD come from the germline V gene. CDR3 length: 16 amino acids. Trimming took 4 bases from V and 0 from J; bases not matched to a gene: 6. CDR3 residues: CAISARGGLSTDTQYF. The CDR3 DNA reads as TGTGCCATCAGTGCCCGGGGGGGGCTTAGCACAGATACGCAGTATTTT.

This clone was picked up one time. The J gene is TRBJ1-5, the V gene TRBV5-4; D perhaps matches TRBD1 (5 bases). Germline V gene lookup returns CDR1 SGHNT and CDR2 YYREEE (reference sequence). Trimming removed 1 base from V and 5 bases from J, with 10 bases in between. This CDR3 contains 14 residues. The DNA for the CDR3 is TGTGCCAGCAGCTTGAAAGGGGTTGATCAGCCCCAGCATTTT. It translates to CASSLKGVDQPQHF.

V is TRBV19 and J is TRBJ2-5; tentatively, D is TRBD1 (7 bases). The J call may not be correct, given that the DNA end is closer to TRBJ2-7. From germline, CDR1 is LNHDA and CDR2 SQIVND (reference sequence). The CDR3 is 13 amino acids. The CDR3 sequence: CASSRQGGYEQYF. The CDR3 coding sequence is TGTGCCAGTAGCCGACAGGGAGGCTACGAGCAGTACTTC.

The chain uses TRBV6-5 and TRBJ1-3, with D tentatively TRBD1 (5 bases). Germline V lookup: CDR1 MNHEY, CDR2 SVGAGI. The CDR3 totals 16 residues. V was shortened by 2 bases and J by 9 bases, with 20 bases between the two germline ends. The CDR3 DNA sequence: TGTGCCAGCAGTTACCGGGACCGTGGGGGGGTCGGCACCATATATTTT. Protein product: CASSYRDRGGVGTIYF.

The chain uses TRBV2 and TRBJ2-1, with 7 bases fitting TRBD2. Germline CDR1 and CDR2: SNHLY and FYNNEI. This CDR3 is 14 amino acids long. Trimming took 6 bases from V and 6 from J; bases not matched to a gene: 8. CDR3 loop: CASSLAANANEQFF. The CDR3 DNA reads as TGTGCCAGCAGCCTAGCGGCCAACGCCAATGAGCAGTTCTTC.

This chain connects TRBV7-9 to TRBJ2-1; D perhaps matches TRBD2 (6 bases). Germline V CDR1 and CDR2: SEHNR, FQNEAQ (reference sequence). This CDR3 region has 13 residues. V was clipped by 4 bases and J by 8 bases, with 12 bases between them. The CDR3 region is CASSWDSEDEQFF. The CDR3 nucleotides read TGTGCCAGCAGCTGGGACTCCGAAGATGAGCAGTTCTTC.

The rearrangement joins TRBV4-1 to TRBJ2-7, with D perhaps TRBD1 (5 bases). V shed 0 bases and J shed 2 bases, with 8 bases lying between them. Germline lookup yields CDR1 MGHRA and CDR2 YSYEKL. The CDR3 runs to 14 residues. CDR3 amino acids: CASSQDTGTYEQYF. In nucleotides, the CDR3 is TGCGCCAGCAGCCAAGACACAGGCACCTACGAGCAGTACTTC.

The genes are TRBV19 and TRBJ2-1, with D maybe TRBD1 (6 bases). This CDR3 is 15 amino acids long. Germline CDR1 reads LNHDA; CDR2 reads SQIVND (reference sequence). V gave up 3 bases and J gave up 3 bases, with 12 bases separating them. As DNA, the CDR3 is TGTGCCAGTAGTATGGTGGGGGCGGTCTACAATGAGCAGTTCTTC. Translation gives CASSMVGAVYNEQFF. Combining the CDR3 with reference TRBV19 and TRBJ2-1 gives the whole variable domain DGGITQSPKYLFRKEGQNVTLSCEQNLNHDAMYWYRQDPGQGLRLIYYSQIVNDFQKGDIAEGYSVSREKKESFPLTVTSAQKNPTAFYLCASSMVGAVYNEQFFGPGTRLTVL.

This sequence joins TRBV7-8 and TRBJ1-2; 12 bases agree with TRBD1. This CDR3 comprises 17 residues. V lost 0 bases to trimming and J lost 7 bases; unmatched junction nucleotides: 9. Per the germline V gene, CDR1 is SGHVS and CDR2 is FQNEAQ. The DNA of the CDR3 is TGTGCCAGCAGCTTAGCAGGGACAGGGGGCATTTCAAGTGGCTACACCTTC. Protein sequence: CASSLAGTGGISSGYTF.

This chain joins TRBV2 and TRBJ1-4; weak D call: TRBD1 (6 bases). CDR1 is SNHLY, CDR2 FYNNEI, per germline. This CDR3 has 16 amino acids. Trimming shortened V by 7 bases and J by 0 bases, and 15 bases separated the two germline ends. As DNA, the CDR3 is TGTGCCAGCACCCCCTGGGGGCTTGCAACTAATGAAAAACTGTTTTTT. This codes for CASTPWGLATNEKLFF.